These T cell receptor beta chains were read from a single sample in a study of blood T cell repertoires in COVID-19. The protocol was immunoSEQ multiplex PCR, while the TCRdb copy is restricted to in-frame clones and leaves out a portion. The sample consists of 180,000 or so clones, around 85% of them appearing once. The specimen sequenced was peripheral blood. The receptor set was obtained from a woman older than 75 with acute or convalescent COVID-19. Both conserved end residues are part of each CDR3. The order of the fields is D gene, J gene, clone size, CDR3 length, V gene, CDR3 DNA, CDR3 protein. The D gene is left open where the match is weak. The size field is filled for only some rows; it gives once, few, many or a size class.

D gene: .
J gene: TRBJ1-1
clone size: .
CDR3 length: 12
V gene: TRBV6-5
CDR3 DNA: TGTGCCAGCAGCCGTCCCTATACTGAAGCTTTCTTT
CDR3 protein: CASSRPYTEAFF

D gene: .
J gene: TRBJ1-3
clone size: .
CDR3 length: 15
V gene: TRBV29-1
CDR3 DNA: TGCAGCGTTTCGGACAGAACTTTCTCTGGAAACACCATATATTTT
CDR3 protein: CSVSDRTFSGNTIYF

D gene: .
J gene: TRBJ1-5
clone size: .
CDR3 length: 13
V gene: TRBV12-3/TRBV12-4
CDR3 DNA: TGTGCCAGCAGTTTGAAGGAGAATCAGCCCCAGCATTTT
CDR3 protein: CASSLKENQPQHF

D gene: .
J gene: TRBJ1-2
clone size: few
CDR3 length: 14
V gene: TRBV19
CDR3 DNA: TGTGCCAGTAGTATTATTGGCAGCGCTTATGGCTACACCTTC
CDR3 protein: CASSIIGSAYGYTF

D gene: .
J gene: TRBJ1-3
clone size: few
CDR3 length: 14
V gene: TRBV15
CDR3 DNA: TGTGCCACCAGCAGAGATCTTAGCAGAAACACCATATATTTT
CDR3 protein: CATSRDLSRNTIYF

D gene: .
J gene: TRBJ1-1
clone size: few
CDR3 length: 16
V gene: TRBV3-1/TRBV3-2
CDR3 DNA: TGTGCCAGCAGCCAAGTACTTACAGGGTTCAACACTGAAGCTTTCTTT
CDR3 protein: CASSQVLTGFNTEAFF

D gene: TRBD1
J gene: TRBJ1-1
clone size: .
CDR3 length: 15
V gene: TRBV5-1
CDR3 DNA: TGCGCCAGCAGCGCAACGGGACAGGGCGACACTGAAGCTTTCTTT
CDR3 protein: CASSATGQGDTEAFF

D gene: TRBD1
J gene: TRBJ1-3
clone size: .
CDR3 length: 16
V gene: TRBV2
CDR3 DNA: TGTGCCAGCAGTGCGGGACAGGGCAAAACTGGAAACACCATATATTTT
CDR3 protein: CASSAGQGKTGNTIYF

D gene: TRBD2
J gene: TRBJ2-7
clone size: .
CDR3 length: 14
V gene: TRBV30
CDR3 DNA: TGTGCCTGGGTCCCCAGCGGGAGGATCTACGAGCAGTACTTC
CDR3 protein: CAWVPSGRIYEQYF

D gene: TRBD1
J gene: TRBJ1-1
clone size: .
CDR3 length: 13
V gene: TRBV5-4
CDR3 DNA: TGTGCCAGCAGCCTCGACAGGGACACTGAAGCTTTCTTT
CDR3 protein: CASSLDRDTEAFF

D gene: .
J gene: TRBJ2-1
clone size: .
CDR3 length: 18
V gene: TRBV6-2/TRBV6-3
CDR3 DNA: TGTGCCAGCAGTTACGACAACCTCAGGGCGAGCTCCTACAATGAGCAGTTCTTC
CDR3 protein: CASSYDNLRASSYNEQFF

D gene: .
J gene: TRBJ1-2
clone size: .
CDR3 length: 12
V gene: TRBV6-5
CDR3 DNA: TGTGCCAGTAAGGGGGGGGCGAGAGGCTACACCTTC
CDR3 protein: CASKGGARGYTF

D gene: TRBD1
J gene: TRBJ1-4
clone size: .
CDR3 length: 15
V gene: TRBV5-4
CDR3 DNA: TGTGCCAGCAGCTTGGGGACAGGTCATAATGAAAAACTGTTTTTT
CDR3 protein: CASSLGTGHNEKLFF

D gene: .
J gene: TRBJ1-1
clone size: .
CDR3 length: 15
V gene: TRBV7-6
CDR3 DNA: TGTGCCAGCAGCTTAGGCCCCGGAGGAGGAACTGAAGCTTTCTTT
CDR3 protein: CASSLGPGGGTEAFF

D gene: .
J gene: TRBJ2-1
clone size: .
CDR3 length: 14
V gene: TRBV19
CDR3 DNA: TGTGCCAGTAGTATGAGTTGGCAGGGTAATGAGCAGTTCTTC
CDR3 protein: CASSMSWQGNEQFF

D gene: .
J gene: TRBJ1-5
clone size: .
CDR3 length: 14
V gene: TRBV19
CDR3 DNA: TGTGCCAGTAGTGCGACAGGTCGCACTCAGCCCCAGCATTTT
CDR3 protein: CASSATGRTQPQHF

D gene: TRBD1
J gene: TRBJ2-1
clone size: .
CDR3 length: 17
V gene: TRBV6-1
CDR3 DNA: TGTGCCAGCAGTGAATTGCTTGGACAGGGGTTGGTCGATGAGCAGTTCTTC
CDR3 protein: CASSELLGQGLVDEQFF

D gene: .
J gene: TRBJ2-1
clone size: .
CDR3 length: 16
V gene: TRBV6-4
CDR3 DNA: TGTGCCAGCAGTGACTCACAGAGCGGATACTACAATGAGCAGTTCTTC
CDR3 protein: CASSDSQSGYYNEQFF

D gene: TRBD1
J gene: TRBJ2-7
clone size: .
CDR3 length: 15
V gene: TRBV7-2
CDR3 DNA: TGTGCCAGCAGCTTAGTAGGGACAGGGGGCAGCGAGCAGTACTTC
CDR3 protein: CASSLVGTGGSEQYF

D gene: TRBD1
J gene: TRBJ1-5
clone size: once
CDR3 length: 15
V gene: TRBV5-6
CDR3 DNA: TGTGCCAGCAGCTTGGCTGGGACAGGGAATCAGCCCCAGCATTTT
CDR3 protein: CASSLAGTGNQPQHF